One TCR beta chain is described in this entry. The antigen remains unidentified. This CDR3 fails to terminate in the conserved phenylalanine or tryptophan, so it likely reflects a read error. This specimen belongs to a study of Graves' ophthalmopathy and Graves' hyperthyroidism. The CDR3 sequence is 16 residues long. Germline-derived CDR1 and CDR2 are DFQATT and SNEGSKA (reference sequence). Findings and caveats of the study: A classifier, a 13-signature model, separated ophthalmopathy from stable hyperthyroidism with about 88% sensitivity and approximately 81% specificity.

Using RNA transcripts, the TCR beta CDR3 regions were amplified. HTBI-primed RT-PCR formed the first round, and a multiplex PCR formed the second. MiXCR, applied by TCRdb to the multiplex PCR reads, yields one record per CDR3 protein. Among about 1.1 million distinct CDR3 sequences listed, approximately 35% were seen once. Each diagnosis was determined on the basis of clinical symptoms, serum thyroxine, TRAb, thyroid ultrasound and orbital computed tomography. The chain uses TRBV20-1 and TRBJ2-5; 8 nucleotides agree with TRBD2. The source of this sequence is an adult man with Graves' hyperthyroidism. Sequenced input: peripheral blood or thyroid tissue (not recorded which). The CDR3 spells CSAGEVSGAAVKTQYS. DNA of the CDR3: TGCAGTGCTGGAGAGGTTAGCGGGGCCGCGGTAAAGACCCAGTACTCC.